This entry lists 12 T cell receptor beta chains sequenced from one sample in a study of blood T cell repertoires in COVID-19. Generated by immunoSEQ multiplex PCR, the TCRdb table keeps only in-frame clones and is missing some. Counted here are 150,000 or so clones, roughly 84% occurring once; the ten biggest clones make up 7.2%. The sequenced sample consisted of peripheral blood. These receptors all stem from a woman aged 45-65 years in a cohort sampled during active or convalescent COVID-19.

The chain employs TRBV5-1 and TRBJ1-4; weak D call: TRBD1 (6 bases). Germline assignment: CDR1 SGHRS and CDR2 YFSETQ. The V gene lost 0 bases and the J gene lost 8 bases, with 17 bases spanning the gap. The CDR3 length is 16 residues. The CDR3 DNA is TGCGCCAGCAGCTTGGAGGTCCAGAGGGGGAAAGAAAAACTGTTTTTT. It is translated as CASSLEVQRGKEKLFF.

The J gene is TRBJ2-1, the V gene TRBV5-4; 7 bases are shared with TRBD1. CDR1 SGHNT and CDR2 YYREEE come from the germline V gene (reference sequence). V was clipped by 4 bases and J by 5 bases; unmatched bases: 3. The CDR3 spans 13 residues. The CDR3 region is CASSQGQNNEQFF. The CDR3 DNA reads TGTGCCAGCAGCCAGGGACAGAACAATGAGCAGTTCTTC.

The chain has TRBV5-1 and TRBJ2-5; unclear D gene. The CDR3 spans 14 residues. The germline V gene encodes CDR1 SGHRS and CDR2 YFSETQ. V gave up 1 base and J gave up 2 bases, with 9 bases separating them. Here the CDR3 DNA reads TGCGCCAGCAGCTTGCAGTGGGCTCAAGAGACCCAGTACTTC. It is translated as CASSLQWAQETQYF. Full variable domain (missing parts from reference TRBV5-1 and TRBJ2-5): KAGVTQTPRYLIKTRGQQVTLSCSPISGHRSVSWYQQTPGQGLQFLFEYFSETQRNKGNFPGRFSGRQFSNSRSEMNVSTLELGDSALYLCASSLQWAQETQYFGPGTRLLVL.

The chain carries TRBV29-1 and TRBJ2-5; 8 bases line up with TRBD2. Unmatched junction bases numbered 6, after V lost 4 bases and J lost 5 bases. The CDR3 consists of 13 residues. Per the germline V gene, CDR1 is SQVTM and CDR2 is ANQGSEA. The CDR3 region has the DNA TGCAGCGTTGTTGCGGGGGGCTGGGAGACCCAGTACTTC. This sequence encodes CSVVAGGWETQYF.

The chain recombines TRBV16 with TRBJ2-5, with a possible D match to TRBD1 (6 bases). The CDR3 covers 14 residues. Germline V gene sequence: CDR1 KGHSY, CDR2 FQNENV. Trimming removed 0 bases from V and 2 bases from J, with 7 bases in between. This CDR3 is CASSQSGGQETQYF. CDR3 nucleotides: TGTGCCAGCAGCCAATCAGGGGGACAAGAGACCCAGTACTTC.

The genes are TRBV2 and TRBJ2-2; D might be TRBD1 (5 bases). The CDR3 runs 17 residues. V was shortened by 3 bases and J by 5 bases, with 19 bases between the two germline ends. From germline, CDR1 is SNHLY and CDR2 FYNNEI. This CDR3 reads CASSEVGALPYTGELFF. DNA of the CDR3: TGTGCCAGCAGTGAGGTTGGGGCCCTACCCTATACCGGGGAGCTGTTTTTT.

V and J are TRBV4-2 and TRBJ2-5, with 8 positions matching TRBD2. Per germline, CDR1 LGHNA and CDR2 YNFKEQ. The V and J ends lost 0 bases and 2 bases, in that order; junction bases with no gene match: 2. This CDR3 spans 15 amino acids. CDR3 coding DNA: TGTGCCAGCAGCCAAGAGCGGGGGGCTCAAGAGACCCAGTACTTC. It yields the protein CASSQERGAQETQYF.

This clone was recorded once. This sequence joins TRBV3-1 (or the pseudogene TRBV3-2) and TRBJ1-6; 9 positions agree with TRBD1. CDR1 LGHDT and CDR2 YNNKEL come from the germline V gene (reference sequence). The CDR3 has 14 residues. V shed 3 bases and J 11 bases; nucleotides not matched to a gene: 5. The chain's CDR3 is CASSQGTGNPPLHF. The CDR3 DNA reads TGTGCCAGCAGCCAGGGGACAGGGAATCCACCCCTCCACTTT.

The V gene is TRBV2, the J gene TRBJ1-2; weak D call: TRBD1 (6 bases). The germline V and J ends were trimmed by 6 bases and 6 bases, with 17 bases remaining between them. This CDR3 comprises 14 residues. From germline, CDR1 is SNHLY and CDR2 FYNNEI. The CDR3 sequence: CASSGDRTRDGYTF. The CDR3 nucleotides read TGTGCCAGCAGCGGCGACAGGACAAGGGATGGCTACACCTTC.

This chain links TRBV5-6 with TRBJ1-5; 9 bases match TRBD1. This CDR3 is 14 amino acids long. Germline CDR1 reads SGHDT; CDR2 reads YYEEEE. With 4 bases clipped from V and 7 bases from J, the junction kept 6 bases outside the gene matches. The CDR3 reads CASSRGQGGQPQHF. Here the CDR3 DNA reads TGTGCCAGCAGCCGGGGACAGGGAGGCCAGCCCCAGCATTTT.

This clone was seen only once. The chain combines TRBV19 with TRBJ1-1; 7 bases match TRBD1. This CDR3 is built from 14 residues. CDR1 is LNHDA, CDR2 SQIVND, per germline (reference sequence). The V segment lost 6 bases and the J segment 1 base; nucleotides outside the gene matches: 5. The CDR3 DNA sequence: TGTGCCAGTAGGCGACAGGGAGGGAACACTGAAGCTTTCTTT. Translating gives CASRRQGGNTEAFF. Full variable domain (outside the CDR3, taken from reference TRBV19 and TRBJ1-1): DGGITQSPKYLFRKEGQNVTLSCEQNLNHDAMYWYRQDPGQGLRLIYYSQIVNDFQKGDIAEGYSVSREKKESFPLTVTSAQKNPTAFYLCASRRQGGNTEAFFGQGTRLTVV.

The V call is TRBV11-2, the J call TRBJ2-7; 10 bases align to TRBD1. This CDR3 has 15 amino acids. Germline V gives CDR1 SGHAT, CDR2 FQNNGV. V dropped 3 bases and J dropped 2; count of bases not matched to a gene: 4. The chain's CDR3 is CASSFGTGAAYEQYF. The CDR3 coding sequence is TGTGCCAGCAGCTTCGGGACAGGGGCCGCCTACGAGCAGTACTTC.